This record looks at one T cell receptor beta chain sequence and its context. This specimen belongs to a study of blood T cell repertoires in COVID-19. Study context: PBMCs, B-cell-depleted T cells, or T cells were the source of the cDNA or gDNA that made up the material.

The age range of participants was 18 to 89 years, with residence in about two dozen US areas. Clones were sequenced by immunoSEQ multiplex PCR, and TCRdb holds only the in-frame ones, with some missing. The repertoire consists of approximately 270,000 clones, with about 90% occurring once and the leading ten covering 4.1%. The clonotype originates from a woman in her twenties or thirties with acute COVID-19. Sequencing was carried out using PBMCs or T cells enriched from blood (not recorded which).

The CDR3 sequence: CASSVEGEEIEQYF. Here the CDR3 DNA reads TGTGCCAGCAGCGTAGAAGGGGAAGAGATCGAGCAGTACTTC. This rearrangement joins TRBV9 to TRBJ2-7; possible D gene TRBD1, 5 bases. Germline lookup yields CDR1 SGDLS and CDR2 YYNGEE. V lost 0 bases and J lost 6, with 13 bases in between. The CDR3 runs 14 residues.